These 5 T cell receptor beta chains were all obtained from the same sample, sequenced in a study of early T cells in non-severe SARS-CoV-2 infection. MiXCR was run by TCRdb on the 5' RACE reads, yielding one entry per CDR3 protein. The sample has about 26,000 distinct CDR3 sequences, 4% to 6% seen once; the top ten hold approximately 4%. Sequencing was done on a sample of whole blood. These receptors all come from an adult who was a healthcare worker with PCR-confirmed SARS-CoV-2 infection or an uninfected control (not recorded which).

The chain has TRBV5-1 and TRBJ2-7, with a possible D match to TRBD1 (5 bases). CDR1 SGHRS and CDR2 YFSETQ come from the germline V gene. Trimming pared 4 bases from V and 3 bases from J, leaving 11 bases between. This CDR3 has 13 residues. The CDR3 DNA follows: TGCGCCAGCAGCGATCTGACAGACTACGAGCAGTACTTC. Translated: CASSDLTDYEQYF.

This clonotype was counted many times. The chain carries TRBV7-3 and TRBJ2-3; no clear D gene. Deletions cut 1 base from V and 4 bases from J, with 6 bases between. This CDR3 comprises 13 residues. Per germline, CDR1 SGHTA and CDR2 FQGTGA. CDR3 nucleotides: TGTGCCAGCAGCTTAATCAGCGCAGATACGCAGTATTTT. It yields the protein CASSLISADTQYF. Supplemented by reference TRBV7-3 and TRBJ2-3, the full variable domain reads GAGVSQTPSNKVTEKGKYVELRCDPISGHTALYWYRQSLGQGPEFLIYFQGTGAADDSGLPNDRFFAVRPEGSVSTLKIQRTERGDSAVYLCASSLISADTQYFGPGTRLTVL.

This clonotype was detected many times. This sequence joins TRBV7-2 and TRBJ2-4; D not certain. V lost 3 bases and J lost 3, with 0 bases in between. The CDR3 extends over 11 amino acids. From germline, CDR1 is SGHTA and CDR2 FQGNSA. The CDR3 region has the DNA TGTGCCAGCAGCTTCAAAAACATTCAGTACTTC. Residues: CASSFKNIQYF.

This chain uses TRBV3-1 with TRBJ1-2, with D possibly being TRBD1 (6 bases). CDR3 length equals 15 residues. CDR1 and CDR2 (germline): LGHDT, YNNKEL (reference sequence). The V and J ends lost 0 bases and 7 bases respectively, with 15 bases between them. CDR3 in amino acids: CASSQETPGAAGYTF. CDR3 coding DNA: TGTGCCAGCAGCCAAGAAACCCCAGGGGCGGCTGGCTACACCTTC.

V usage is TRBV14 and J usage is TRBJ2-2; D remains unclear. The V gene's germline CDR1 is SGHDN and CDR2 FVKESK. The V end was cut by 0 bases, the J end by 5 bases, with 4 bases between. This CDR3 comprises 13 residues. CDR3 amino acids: CASSQELTGELFF. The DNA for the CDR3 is TGTGCCAGCAGCCAAGAACTAACCGGGGAGCTGTTTTTT. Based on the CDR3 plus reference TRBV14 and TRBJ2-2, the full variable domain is EAGVTQFPSHSVIEKGQTVTLRCDPISGHDNLYWYRRVMGKEIKFLLHFVKESKQDESGMPNNRFLAERTGGTYSTLKVQPAELEDSGVYFCASSQELTGELFFGEGSRLTVL.